Below are 16 T cell receptor beta chains sequenced from a single sample in a study of blood T cells in healthy people across ages. Alongside a J-beta primer mix, a sample-barcoded 5' primer served in a second PCR lasting about 7 to 11 cycles. TCRdb independently ran MiXCR on the 5' RACE reads; one entry per CDR3 protein. The table shows hundreds of thousands of distinct CDR3 sequences, with approximately 30% occurring only once. Specimen: blood. Every receptor here comes from a woman older than 75 in good health.

This clonotype appeared a few times. CDR3 loop: CSVDLRAGQEDTGELFF. The CDR3 DNA reads as TGCAGCGTTGACCTCAGGGCGGGACAGGAAGACACCGGGGAGCTGTTTTTT. The chain couples TRBV29-1 to TRBJ2-2; TRBD1 matches 8 bases. CDR3 length: 17 amino acids. V lost 3 bases and J lost 3; bases outside the gene matches: 12. Germline CDR1 SQVTM, CDR2 ANQGSEA.

The sample holds a few counts of this clonotype. The CDR3 region is CAYLRARSGNTIYF. The CDR3 bases are TGTGCCTACCTCAGGGCGAGGTCTGGAAACACCATATATTTT. The chain has TRBV11-2 and TRBJ1-3, with a possible D match to TRBD1 (5 bases). The CDR3 spans 14 residues. Germline V gene lookup returns CDR1 SGHAT and CDR2 FQNNGV. Trimming cost V 11 bases and J 1 base, with 15 bases left between them. Complete variable domain (other parts from reference TRBV11-2 and TRBJ1-3): EAGVAQSPRYKIIEKRQSVAFWCNPISGHATLYWYQQILGQGPKLLIQFQNNGVVDDSQLPKDRFSAERLKGVDSTLKIQPAKLEDSAVYLCAYLRARSGNTIYFGEGSWLTVV.

The chain joins TRBV29-1 to TRBJ1-1; 8 nucleotides align to TRBD1. The germline V gene has CDR1 SQVTM and CDR2 ANQGSEA. This CDR3 has 14 amino acids. J was trimmed by 3 bases and V by 7 bases; bases with no gene match: 10. In nucleotides, the CDR3 is TGCAGCGGGGCAGGGGGCAAAGGGGACACTGAAGCTTTCTTT. The encoded protein is CSGAGGKGDTEAFF. The full variable domain, completed using reference TRBV29-1 and TRBJ1-1, is SAVISQKPSRDICQRGTSLTIQCQVDSQVTMMFWYRQQPGQSLTLIATANQGSEATYESGFVIDKFPISRPNLTFSTLTVSNMSPEDSSIYLCSGAGGKGDTEAFFGQGTRLTVV.

The rearrangement links TRBV5-5 to TRBJ2-2; 7 bases are a match to TRBD1. CDR1 and CDR2 (germline): SGHKS, YYEKEE (reference sequence). The length of the CDR3 is 16 residues. The ends lost 5 bases at V and 1 base at J; junction bases unmatched: 8. CDR3 in amino acids: CASSRGPQKNTGELFF. CDR3 coding DNA: TGTGCCAGCAGTAGGGGGCCACAAAAGAACACCGGGGAGCTGTTTTTT. Full variable domain (remainder filled in from reference TRBV5-5 and TRBJ2-2): DAGVTQSPTHLIKTRGQQVTLRCSPISGHKSVSWYQQVLGQGPQFIFQYYEKEERGRGNFPDRFSARQFPNYSSELNVNALLLGDSALYLCASSRGPQKNTGELFFGEGSRLTVL.

This clonotype was counted at least ten times. The genes are TRBV6-2 or TRBV6-3 and TRBJ2-3, with D hard to call. CDR1 is MNHEY, CDR2 SVGEGT, per germline. The V gene lost 0 bases and the J gene lost 4 bases, with 8 bases spanning the gap. The CDR3 spans 14 residues. This CDR3 reads CASSYSWSPDTQYF. Here the CDR3 DNA reads TGTGCCAGCAGTTACTCGTGGTCCCCAGATACGCAGTATTTT.

This clonotype was picked up many times. One end of the junction is discordant with germline, which a read error may explain. The chain employs TRBV7-7 and TRBJ2-3; possible D gene TRBD1, 7 bases. Germline V gene lookup returns CDR1 SSHAT and CDR2 FNYEAQ (reference sequence). The length of the CDR3 is 13 residues. CDR3 in amino acids: CASSLGSRGDLYF. CDR3 in DNA: TGTGCTAGCAGCTTAGGAAGCAGGGGGGATCTGTATTTT.

This clonotype was found many times. The chain links TRBV7-9 to TRBJ2-1; D might be TRBD1 (6 bases). The CDR3 runs 14 residues. The germline CDR1 and CDR2 sequences are SEHNR and FQNEAQ (reference sequence). V lost 6 bases, J lost 6 bases, and 15 bases lay in between. CDR3 residues: CASRSDSTGNEQFF. The CDR3 bases are TGTGCCAGCAGATCGGACAGTACCGGCAATGAGCAGTTCTTC.

This clonotype was recorded at least ten times. In DNA, the CDR3 is TGCGCCAGCAGCTTCCTTGGGGGCTCCTACAATGAGCAGTTCTTC. Translated, it gives CASSFLGGSYNEQFF. The chain carries TRBV5-1 and TRBJ2-1, with D possibly being TRBD1 or TRBD2 (5 bases each). Deletions cut 2 bases from V and 0 bases from J, with 9 bases between. Germline CDR1 and CDR2: SGHRS and YFSETQ. This CDR3 region has 15 residues.

This clonotype showed up many times. This chain links TRBV11-1 with TRBJ1-6; D uncertain. The CDR3 consists of 14 residues. Trimming left V 3 bases short and J 0 bases short, with 3 bases between. Per germline, CDR1 SGHAT and CDR2 FQDESV (reference sequence). Here the CDR3 reads CASSFGSYNSPLHF. CDR3 sequence (DNA): TGTGCCAGCAGCTTCGGCTCCTATAATTCACCCCTCCACTTT. Looking up the rest from reference TRBV11-1 and TRBJ1-6 gives the full variable domain: EAEVAQSPRYKITEKSQAVAFWCDPISGHATLYWYRQILGQGPELLVQFQDESVVDDSQLPKDRFSAERLKGVDSTLKIQPAELGDSAMYLCASSFGSYNSPLHFGNGTRLTVT.

This clonotype occurred a few times. Mismatch with germline at one junction end may stem from a read error. V gene TRBV19 combines with J gene TRBJ2-7; D is perhaps TRBD2 (6 bases). This CDR3 has 15 amino acids. Germline V lookup: CDR1 LNHDA, CDR2 SQIVND (reference sequence). As DNA, the CDR3 is TGTGCCGGTAGTCCCCGGGAGCTCCCCTCCTACGAGCAGTACTTC. Protein: CAGSPRELPSYEQYF.

This clonotype occurred many times. This chain links TRBV15 with TRBJ2-7, with 7 bases aligning to TRBD1. After removal of 3 bases from V and 0 bases from J, the junction contained 2 bases not matched to a gene. The CDR3 loop spans 14 amino acids. Germline CDR1 is LNHNV and CDR2 is YYDKDF (reference sequence). The CDR3: CATSRAGGSYEQYF. The DNA of the CDR3 is TGTGCCACCAGCAGGGCAGGGGGCTCCTACGAGCAGTACTTC.

There are many counts of this clonotype. The chain combines TRBV5-1 with TRBJ2-5; no firm D call. Germline loops: CDR1 SGHRS, CDR2 YFSETQ. Trimming shortened V by 0 bases and J by 4 bases, and 10 bases separated the two germline ends. The CDR3 is 14 residues long. CDR3 coding DNA: TGCGCCAGCAGCTTGGCCCAGACCGCAGAGACCCAGTACTTC. It codes for CASSLAQTAETQYF.

V usage is TRBV29-1 and J usage is TRBJ2-1, with 13 bases matching TRBD2. J lost 6 bases, V lost 2 bases, and 7 bases had no gene match. Germline-derived CDR1 and CDR2 are SQVTM and ANQGSEA. The CDR3 loop spans 16 amino acids. The CDR3 reads CSVEPGLAGEGNEQFF. The CDR3 coding sequence is TGCAGCGTTGAACCCGGACTAGCGGGAGAAGGCAATGAGCAGTTCTTC.

Worth noting for this clonotype: A much more abundant neighbour one base away suggests this may be a read error. The chain has TRBV30 and TRBJ2-7; the D is unclear. The CDR3 spans 12 residues. Between the trimmed V and J ends, which lost 5 bases and 3 bases, there was a span of 11 bases. Germline V gene data show CDR1 as GTSNPN and CDR2 as SVGIG (reference sequence). The CDR3 reads CAWGSVRYEQYF. The CDR3 nucleotides read TGTGCCTGGGGATCCGTACGCTACGAGCAGTACTTC.

This clonotype was counted at least ten times. The chain employs TRBV29-1 and TRBJ2-3; unclear D gene. The CDR3 has 14 residues. V was shortened by 6 bases and J by 1 base, with 14 bases between the two germline ends. Germline CDR1 and CDR2: SQVTM and ANQGSEA. CDR3 sequence (DNA): TGCAGCGTAAGCTGGGCGGAGCGCACAGATACGCAGTATTTT. Encoded protein: CSVSWAERTDTQYF.

A few counts support this clonotype. A much larger clone lies one base from this, so it may be a read error. The chain uses TRBV5-6 and TRBJ2-5, with D unclear. The germline V gene encodes CDR1 SGHDT and CDR2 YYEEEE. This CDR3 has 16 amino acids. This CDR3 is CAGSLAQKGRQETQYF. The CDR3 DNA sequence: TGTGCCGGCAGCTTGGCCCAAAAAGGCAGACAAGAGACCCAGTACTTC.